This T cell receptor (beta chain) was captured in a study of T-cell reconstitution after alpha-beta-depleted transplantation in children. This clonotype was observed at least ten times. As it was prepared, the TCRbeta library received unique molecular identifiers. From the PCR reads, TCRdb called clonotypes with MiXCR, one entry per CDR3 protein. The sample has 70,000 to 95,000 distinct CDR3 sequences, over 9% seen once. Germline-derived CDR1 and CDR2 are SGHTA and FQGNSA. With 4 bases clipped from V and 8 bases from J, the junction kept 11 bases outside the gene matches. The CDR3 is 14 residues long.

This clonotype was sampled from a human donor who donated a stem cell graft to a child with inherited bone marrow failure. Sample: PBMCs from the stem cell graft donor, taken from the stem cell graft. The V call is TRBV7-2, the J call TRBJ2-7; TRBD1 matches 7 bases. CDR3 nucleotide sequence: TGTGCCAGCAGCTCAGGACAGGCGGCCGCTCAGCAGTACTTC. Translating it yields CASSSGQAAAQQYF.